Following are 13 T cell receptor beta chains from one sample sequenced in a study of blood T cells in healthy people across ages. Next came a second PCR, run for about 6 to 12 cycles, which used a sample-barcoded 5' primer along with a J-beta primer mix. TCRdb re-derived calls from the 5' RACE reads in MiXCR, one entry per CDR3 protein. The profile shows more than 1,000,000 distinct CDR3 sequences, approximately 25% of them singletons. This sample was shared with a second study, whose subject was T cells of mothers and their children.

Sample: blood. The receptors derive from a girl aged 2-10 years in good health.

The chain carries TRBV12-3 or TRBV12-4 and TRBJ2-5; 10 nucleotides align to TRBD2. The end of the DNA fits TRBJ2-7 better, so the J call may be wrong. The CDR3 has 16 amino acids. The CDR3 nucleotides are TGTGCCAGCAGCGGAGCGGGAGGGCCTATTTCCTACGAGCAGTACTTC. As protein: CASSGAGGPISYEQYF.

CDR3 sequence (DNA): TGTGCCAGCAGCTTAGCGGGGGCTTCCCAAGAGACCCAGTACTTC. This translates into CASSLAGASQETQYF. V is TRBV7-2 and J is TRBJ2-5; possible D gene TRBD1, 6 bases. Per the germline V gene, CDR1 is SGHTA and CDR2 is FQGNSA. V was pared by 0 bases and J by 1 base, with 9 bases between. The CDR3 runs to 15 residues.

A few counts support this clonotype. The rearrangement joins TRBV7-9 to TRBJ2-7; TRBD2 might be the D (5 bases). V lost 5 bases and J lost 2, with 13 bases in between. Per germline, CDR1 SEHNR and CDR2 FQNEAQ (reference sequence). This CDR3 contains 14 residues. In DNA, the CDR3 is TGTGCCAGCAGCCGCCCGGGGAGTCCCTACGAGCAGTACTTC. Encoded protein: CASSRPGSPYEQYF.

This clonotype came up a few times. This chain joins TRBV4-1 and TRBJ2-7; D could derive from TRBD1 or TRBD2 (5 bases each). The V end was cut by 0 bases, the J end by 2 bases, with 11 bases between. The length of the CDR3 is 15 residues. The V gene's germline CDR1 is MGHRA and CDR2 YSYEKL. CDR3 region: CASSQELGETYEQYF. In DNA form, the CDR3 reads TGCGCCAGCAGCCAAGAGTTGGGGGAGACCTACGAGCAGTACTTC.

This clonotype was counted a few times. V and J are TRBV14 and TRBJ2-5; D ambiguous. The V and J ends lost 6 bases and 3 bases respectively, with 11 bases between them. Germline values: CDR1 SGHDN, CDR2 FVKESK. This CDR3 is 13 amino acids long. Here the CDR3 DNA reads TGTGCCAGCAGGAATGACGGTGAAGAGACCCAGTACTTC. Protein product: CASRNDGEETQYF. Full variable domain (remainder filled in from reference TRBV14 and TRBJ2-5): EAGVTQFPSHSVIEKGQTVTLRCDPISGHDNLYWYRRVMGKEIKFLLHFVKESKQDESGMPNNRFLAERTGGTYSTLKVQPAELEDSGVYFCASRNDGEETQYFGPGTRLLVL.

This clonotype was counted only a few times. The V gene is TRBV28, the J gene TRBJ1-1; 8 bases are a match to TRBD1. The trim removed 4 bases at V and 6 bases at J, leaving 1 base unmatched. This CDR3 region has 12 residues. CDR1 and CDR2 from the germline V gene are MDHEN and SYDVKM. DNA of the CDR3: TGTGCCAGCAGTTGGACAGGGCCTGAAGCTTTCTTT. Translated: CASSWTGPEAFF.

This clonotype occurred a few times. This rearrangement joins TRBV29-1 to TRBJ1-2; D gene uncertain. The germline V gene encodes CDR1 SQVTM and CDR2 ANQGSEA. This CDR3 region has 11 residues. Trimming removed 4 bases from V and 3 bases from J, with 6 bases in between. CDR3 sequence: CSVAVDYGYTF. CDR3 nucleotides: TGCAGCGTTGCTGTGGACTATGGCTACACCTTC.

The genes are TRBV15 and TRBJ2-1; D ambiguous. The CDR3 has 17 amino acids. Trimming cost V 0 bases and J 0 bases, with 12 bases left between them. From germline, CDR1 is LNHNV and CDR2 YYDKDF (reference sequence). The CDR3 loop reads CATSRDLARPSYNEQFF. The CDR3 DNA sequence: TGTGCCACCAGCAGAGATCTCGCGCGGCCCTCCTACAATGAGCAGTTCTTC.

The V call is TRBV20-1, the J call TRBJ2-1, with 7 bases identical to TRBD2. The germline CDR1 and CDR2 sequences are DFQATT and SNEGSKA (reference sequence). The trim removed 4 bases at V and 3 bases at J, leaving 6 bases unmatched. CDR3 length: 14 amino acids. This CDR3 reads CSAMDPGGYNEQFF. Here the CDR3 DNA reads TGCAGTGCTATGGACCCGGGGGGCTACAATGAGCAGTTCTTC.

This clonotype was seen a few times. The chain carries TRBV4-3 and TRBJ2-5, with D possibly being TRBD2 (6 bases). Matching the DNA end better, TRBJ2-1 makes the J call doubtful. This CDR3 spans 14 amino acids. Germline assignment: CDR1 LGHNA and CDR2 YSLEER. The CDR3 bases are TGCGCCAGCAGCCCCACGGACTACCTCGATGAGCAGTTCTTC. Protein: CASSPTDYLDEQFF.

The V call is TRBV4-1, the J call TRBJ2-5, with D perhaps matching TRBD1 (6 bases). Germline CDR1 and CDR2: MGHRA and YSYEKL. Trimming shortened V by 4 bases and J by 2 bases, and 20 bases separated the two germline ends. The CDR3 totals 17 residues. CDR3 DNA sequence: TGCGCCAGCAGCCCAGGGGTCCCCGGGACGGGACAAGAGACCCAGTACTTC. Translated: CASSPGVPGTGQETQYF.

The gene calls are TRBV7-2 and TRBJ1-1, with a possible D match to TRBD1 (5 bases). The germline V gene has CDR1 SGHTA and CDR2 FQGNSA. The V gene lost 7 bases and the J gene lost 8 bases, with 20 bases spanning the gap. The CDR3 contains 14 residues. CDR3 DNA sequence: TGTGCCAGCACCCCTCGTCTAGGGGTTAAGGAAGCTTTCTTT. This gives the protein CASTPRLGVKEAFF.

This clonotype was observed a few times. The rearrangement links TRBV7-9 to TRBJ2-2; maybe TRBD1 (6 bases). This CDR3 has 15 amino acids. The germline V gene has CDR1 SEHNR and CDR2 FQNEAQ (reference sequence). V lost 3 bases and J 0 bases, leaving 8 bases between the germline ends. The CDR3 spells CASSFKGANTGELFF. CDR3 DNA: TGTGCCAGCAGCTTCAAGGGGGCGAACACCGGGGAGCTGTTTTTT.